The rows below give T cell receptor beta chains drawn from one sample of a study of cytomegalovirus exposure and HLA in healthy donors. Clones were sequenced by immunoSEQ multiplex PCR, and TCRdb holds only the in-frame ones, with some missing. This table has about 130,000 clones, around 78% appearing once. Sequencing used PBMCs. These receptors were obtained from a woman in her 50s in good health and CMV-seronegative. Each CDR3 is given with its conserved first and last residue. D genes are given only for firm matches. A row's size may be missing; if present it is once, few, many or a size class.

v_gene	j_gene	d_gene	abundance	CDR3nt	CDR3aa
TRBV27	TRBJ1-1	.	.	TGTGCTAGCCGCGGCGGGGGGCGAAACACTGAAGCTTTCTTT	CASRGGGRNTEAFF
TRBV7-6	TRBJ2-3	.	.	TGTGCCAGCAGCTTAGGGGGGCGGGCCTGGACTAGCACAGATACGCAGTATTTT	CASSLGGRAWTSTDTQYF
TRBV11-1	TRBJ2-1	.	.	TGTGCCAGCAGCTTAATGGGGGTGGACAGCGGCAATGAGCAGTTCTTC	CASSLMGVDSGNEQFF
TRBV5-4	TRBJ2-5	TRBD2	.	TGTGCCAGCAGCTTACTAGCGGGAGAGGAGACCCAGTACTTC	CASSLLAGEETQYF
TRBV10-3	TRBJ1-1	TRBD1	.	TGTGCCATCAGTCTTGACAGGGGGAAGTTGGGCACTGAAGCTTTCTTT	CAISLDRGKLGTEAFF
TRBV27	TRBJ1-5	.	.	TGTGCCAGCGGCCGACAGGAGGATCAGCCCCAGCATTTT	CASGRQEDQPQHF
TRBV15	TRBJ2-2	TRBD1	few	TGTGCCGCCGGACAGGGGGGACTAAACACCGGGGAGCTGTTTTTT	CAAGQGGLNTGELFF
TRBV4-1	TRBJ2-7	.	.	TGCGCCAGCAGCCAAGCAGTAACGGGGAAATACGAGCAGTACTTC	CASSQAVTGKYEQYF
TRBV7-2	TRBJ1-1	.	few	TGTGCCAGCAGCCGGGACACCCTCATGAACACTGAAGCTTTCTTT	CASSRDTLMNTEAFF
TRBV7-2	TRBJ2-7	.	.	TGTGCCAGCAGTTTGGGCGGGACCTACGAGCAGTACTTC	CASSLGGTYEQYF
TRBV27	TRBJ1-5	.	.	TGTGCCAGCAGCCCACTCCAGGGGTATGGTCAGCCCCAGCATTTT	CASSPLQGYGQPQHF
TRBV12-5	TRBJ2-2	.	.	TGTGCTAGTGGTTTGGATATAACCGGGGAGCTGTTTTTT	CASGLDITGELFF
TRBV29-1	TRBJ2-7	.	.	TGCAGCGTTGTTCTAGGGGCAGCCTACGAGCAGTACTTC	CSVVLGAAYEQYF
TRBV28	TRBJ2-1	.	.	TGTGCCAGCAGTTCCAATACACCTAATCAGGGGCGCTACTACAATGAGCAGTTCTTC	CASSSNTPNQGRYYNEQFF
TRBV4-3	TRBJ2-7	.	.	TGCGCCAGCAGCCTAAACAGGGAAACCCACGAGCAGTACTTC	CASSLNRETHEQYF
TRBV6-6	TRBJ1-1	TRBD1	.	TGTGCCAGCCGGGACAGGGGCGGACTAACTGAAGCTTTCTTT	CASRDRGGLTEAFF
TRBV27	TRBJ1-1	.	few	TGTGCCAGCAGTACCATAACGACAGGAATGAACACTGAAGCTTTCTTT	CASSTITTGMNTEAFF
TRBV5-1	TRBJ2-7	.	.	TGCGCCAGCAGCCTGAACGGACAGAGCTCCTACGAGCAGTACTTC	CASSLNGQSSYEQYF
TRBV19	TRBJ2-2	TRBD2	.	TGTGCCAGTAGACTAGCGGGGAACACCGGGGAGCTGTTTTTT	CASRLAGNTGELFF
TRBV10-3	TRBJ1-2	TRBD1	few	TGTGCCATCAGTGCCGTACAGGGGGCTAACTATGGCTACACCTTC	CAISAVQGANYGYTF
TRBV4-1	TRBJ1-3	TRBD1	.	TGCGCCAGCAGCCAAAGGGACAGGGGTTTGGACACCATATATTTT	CASSQRDRGLDTIYF
TRBV10-3	TRBJ1-2	TRBD1	.	TGTGCCATCAGTGAATACAGGGGAAAAGGCTACCCCTTC	CAISEYRGKGYPF
TRBV7-3	TRBJ1-1	.	.	TGTGCCAGCAGCTTAACGGGGACTCCCACTGAAGCTTTCTTT	CASSLTGTPTEAFF
TRBV9	TRBJ2-3	TRBD2	.	TGTGCCAGCAGCGTATACCCAGCGGGAGTGGGAACAGATACGCAGTATTTT	CASSVYPAGVGTDTQYF
TRBV7-9	TRBJ1-1	.	.	TGTGCCAGCAGTCTACCTGGGGGGGAAGAAGCTTTCTTT	CASSLPGGEEAFF
TRBV19	TRBJ1-2	TRBD1	.	TGTGCCAGTAGTGAGAGGGACAGGATTGGCTACACCTTC	CASSERDRIGYTF
TRBV6-4	TRBJ1-1	TRBD1	.	TGTGCCAGCAGTGCCCCGACCACTGGGACAGCGAACACTGAAGCTTTCTTT	CASSAPTTGTANTEAFF
TRBV11-3	TRBJ2-1	TRBD2	.	TGTGCCAGTTCGACTAGCGGGAGCGCCTACAATGAGCAGTTCTTC	CASSTSGSAYNEQFF
TRBV28	TRBJ2-7	.	.	TGTGCCAGCAGTACTAACCTCGGGTACGAGCAGTACTTC	CASSTNLGYEQYF
TRBV6-5	TRBJ1-2	.	.	TGTGCCAGCAGCCTCACAGGGCCGGATGGCTACACCTTC	CASSLTGPDGYTF
TRBV15	TRBJ1-4	.	few	TGTGCCACCAGCAGCTACCGGGTAGACCGGGAAAAACTGTTTTTT	CATSSYRVDREKLFF
TRBV13	TRBJ2-3	.	few	TGTGCCAGCAGCTTAGAGTCTAGGACAGCATCCCCAGATACGCAGTATTTT	CASSLESRTASPDTQYF
TRBV4-3	TRBJ2-1	TRBD1	.	TGCGCCAGCAGCACACTCGCGCAACAGGGGGCGGGTGAGCAGTTCTTC	CASSTLAQQGAGEQFF
TRBV6-5	TRBJ1-5	.	.	TGTGCCAGCCAGGAAGGGGGCAATCAGCCCCAGCATTTT	CASQEGGNQPQHF
TRBV6-5	TRBJ2-3	.	.	TGTGCCAGCAAAGTTCAGATCACAGATACGCAGTATTTT	CASKVQITDTQYF